The 17 T cell receptor beta chains reported below all come from one sample, sequenced in a study of beta chain features in type 1 diabetes. No antigen has been assigned to these receptors. Isolated RNA was reverse transcribed in full, so expressed TCRB transcripts were sequenced. Libraries were prepared by immunoSEQ multiplex PCR; TCRdb keeps only in-frame clonotypes and omits some of them. The sample lists 300,000 to 350,000 clones; roughly 14% were seen once. General observations from the study: Among patients with Type 1 diabetes, TCRB CDR3s were moderately but significantly shorter in every one of the four CD4+ subsets.

Sample: naive CD4+ T cells from blood. The receptor set was obtained from a woman between 18 and 30 years old with type 1 diabetes.

This clone was seen a few times. V and J are TRBV30 and TRBJ2-2; TRBD1 matches at 10 bases. Germline-derived CDR1 and CDR2 are GTSNPN and SVGIG (reference sequence). V lost 2 bases and J lost 6; bases outside the gene matches: 3. The CDR3 loop spans 14 amino acids. CDR3 residues: CAWSQGQGPGELFF. The CDR3 nucleotides read TGTGCCTGGAGTCAGGGACAGGGGCCCGGGGAGCTGTTTTTT. Full variable domain (remainder filled in from reference TRBV30 and TRBJ2-2): SQTIHQWPATLVQPVGSPLSLECTVEGTSNPNLYWYRQAAGRGLQLLFYSVGIGQISSEVPQNLSASRPQDRQFILSSKKLLLSDSGFYLCAWSQGQGPGELFFGEGSRLTVL.

This chain uses TRBV7-2 with TRBJ2-3; D may be TRBD2 (5 bases). CDR3 length: 17 amino acids. Germline V lookup: CDR1 SGHTA, CDR2 FQGNSA. Deletions cut 1 base from V and 0 bases from J, with 14 bases between. The CDR3: CASSLVLVAGSTDTQYF. The CDR3 coding sequence is TGTGCCAGCAGCTTAGTTCTTGTCGCGGGTAGCACAGATACGCAGTATTTT. The variable domain in full, with the rest retrieved from reference TRBV7-2 and TRBJ2-3, is GAGVSQSPSNKVTEKGKDVELRCDPISGHTALYWYRQSLGQGLEFLIYFQGNSAPDKSGLPSDRFSAERTGGSVSTLTIQRTQQEDSAVYLCASSLVLVAGSTDTQYFGPGTRLTVL.

The rearrangement links TRBV7-2 to TRBJ2-1; possible D gene TRBD2, 7 bases. The V end was cut by 4 bases, the J end by 9 bases, with 19 bases between. The germline gives CDR1 SGHTA, CDR2 FQGNSA. The CDR3 spans 15 residues. In DNA form, the CDR3 reads TGTGCCAGCAGCTCGCTGGGGGGGGGCCATACTGAGCAGTTCTTC. This translates into CASSSLGGGHTEQFF.

Remarks on this clone: A read error may produce the germline difference seen at one junction end. The J gene is TRBJ2-7, the V gene TRBV30; 9 nucleotides match TRBD1. CDR3 length: 15 amino acids. Per germline, CDR1 GTSNPN and CDR2 SVGIG (reference sequence). CDR3 sequence: CAWRPRGTGNMGGGF. The CDR3 DNA is TGTGCCTGGAGGCCACGTGGGACAGGGAACATGGGAGGGGGCTTC.

This clone was detected a few times. The V and J genes are TRBV4-1 and TRBJ2-6, with 7 bases fitting TRBD2. Germline V gene sequence: CDR1 MGHRA, CDR2 YSYEKL. The CDR3 runs 15 residues. The V gene end was trimmed by 2 bases and the J gene end by 3 bases; junction bases not matched to a gene: 1. This chain's CDR3 is CASSQREVGANVLTF. The CDR3 region has the DNA TGCGCCAGCAGCCAACGGGAGGTTGGGGCCAACGTCCTGACTTTC.

The genes are TRBV10-3 and TRBJ2-1; a weak D match, TRBD2 (5 bases). CDR1 and CDR2 (germline): ENHRY, SYGVKD. V was trimmed by 3 bases and J by 6 bases, leaving 9 bases between them. This CDR3 comprises 13 residues. CDR3 DNA: TGTGCCATCAGTGATAGTCGGGGCAATGAGCAGTTCTTC. Protein sequence: CAISDSRGNEQFF.

The rearrangement joins TRBV28 to TRBJ1-2; D uncertain. The CDR3 totals 14 residues. V lost 7 bases and J lost 4, with 16 bases in between. Per the germline V gene, CDR1 is MDHEN and CDR2 is SYDVKM. The CDR3 region is CASTFPTSVYGYTF. The CDR3 DNA reads as TGTGCCAGCACTTTCCCCACCAGCGTCTATGGCTACACCTTC.

This chain uses TRBV25-1 with TRBJ1-2; D gene uncertain. V was clipped by 3 bases and J by 5 bases, with 13 bases between them. There are 14 residues in the CDR3. CDR1 is MGHDK and CDR2 is SYGVNS in the germline V gene. CDR3 sequence: CASSDPPREYGYTF. In DNA, the CDR3 is TGTGCCAGCAGTGACCCACCGCGGGAGTATGGCTACACCTTC.

This clone was counted a few times. The rearrangement links TRBV30 to TRBJ2-5; no firm D call. From germline, CDR1 is GTSNPN and CDR2 SVGIG (reference sequence). There are 14 residues in the CDR3. Trimming stripped 1 base from V and 8 bases from J, with 17 bases between. CDR3 protein: CAWSDPHGSSTQYF. CDR3 DNA: TGTGCCTGGAGTGATCCCCATGGCTCCTCTACCCAGTACTTC.

The chain links TRBV7-4 to TRBJ2-7; 7 bases are a match to TRBD2. V was clipped by 3 bases and J by 2 bases; unmatched bases: 7. The CDR3 is made up of 15 amino acids. The germline V gene has CDR1 SGHVT and CDR2 SQSDAQ. CDR3 in amino acids: CASSFDREGPYEQYV. DNA of the CDR3: TGTGCCAGCAGCTTTGATAGGGAGGGTCCCTACGAGCAGTACGTC.

The V and J genes are TRBV7-2 and TRBJ2-5; a possible D gene is TRBD1 (6 bases). The CDR3 sequence is 14 residues long. Per the germline V gene, CDR1 is SGHTA and CDR2 is FQGNSA. The germline V and J ends were trimmed by 0 bases and 4 bases, with 9 bases remaining between them. This chain's CDR3 is CASSLAGAGETQYF. For the CDR3, the DNA is TGTGCCAGCAGCTTAGCGGGGGCGGGAGAGACCCAGTACTTC.

This chain links TRBV28 with TRBJ2-7; no reliable D call. Germline-derived CDR1 and CDR2 are MDHEN and SYDVKM. The CDR3 consists of 12 residues. Between the trimmed V and J ends, which lost 5 bases and 3 bases, there was a span of 8 bases. The CDR3: CASSPPSYEQYF. The DNA for the CDR3 is TGTGCCAGCAGTCCCCCTAGCTACGAGCAGTACTTC.

This clone was seen a handful of times. This CDR3 is CASSRQGDQPQHF. The CDR3 DNA sequence: TGTGCCAGCAGCCGACAGGGCGATCAGCCCCAGCATTTT. V usage is TRBV9 and J usage is TRBJ1-5; 7 bases map to TRBD1. The V gene end was trimmed by 4 bases and the J gene end by 5 bases; junction bases not matched to a gene: 3. Germline V lookup: CDR1 SGDLS, CDR2 YYNGEE. The CDR3 consists of 13 residues.

This clone was counted between two and nine times. The chain links TRBV7-6 to TRBJ2-5, with 11 bases that match TRBD2. With 5 bases clipped from V and 2 bases from J, the junction kept 10 bases outside the gene matches. Germline V gene data show CDR1 as SGHVS and CDR2 as FNYEAQ. The CDR3 totals 17 residues. This chain's CDR3 is CASSPGATSGTQETQYF. For the CDR3, the DNA is TGTGCCAGCAGCCCCGGGGCGACTAGCGGGACTCAAGAGACCCAGTACTTC.

This chain connects TRBV11-2 to TRBJ2-2, with a possible D match to TRBD1 (5 bases). This CDR3 comprises 15 residues. CDR1 and CDR2 (germline): SGHAT, FQNNGV. Trimming shortened V by 4 bases and J by 1 base, and 10 bases separated the two germline ends. The CDR3 bases are TGTGCCAGCAGCTCACTTACAGGGAACACCGGGGAGCTGTTTTTT. It is translated as CASSSLTGNTGELFF.

The chain combines TRBV11-2 with TRBJ2-3; 9 nucleotides match TRBD2. The CDR3 is 15 residues long. With V trimmed by 5 bases and J by 7 bases, 10 bases remained unmatched. The germline CDR1 and CDR2 sequences are SGHAT and FQNNGV. The CDR3 DNA is TGTGCCAGCAGCCAGCCGGGACTAGCCCATCATACGCAGTATTTT. It codes for CASSQPGLAHHTQYF.

This rearrangement joins TRBV7-8 to TRBJ1-2, with a possible D match to TRBD1 (6 bases). Germline V gene data show CDR1 as SGHVS and CDR2 as FQNEAQ. The CDR3 totals 16 residues. Trimming pared 0 bases from V and 2 bases from J, leaving 13 bases between. This CDR3 is CASSLAAGAGNYGYTF. The CDR3 nucleotides read TGTGCCAGCAGCTTAGCAGCAGGGGCCGGGAACTATGGCTACACCTTC. Full variable domain (outside the CDR3, taken from reference TRBV7-8 and TRBJ1-2): GAGVSQSPRYKVAKRGQDVALRCDPISGHVSLFWYQQALGQGPEFLTYFQNEAQLDKSGLPSDRFFAERPEGSVSTLKIQRTQQEDSAVYLCASSLAAGAGNYGYTFGSGTRLTVV.